This TCR beta chain derives from a study of T cell repertoires in cytomegalovirus infection. Background on the study: HLA-B-restricted CMV epitopes that are well studied were used alongside recently identified HLA-C-restricted ones. A matching HLA type, together with CMV infection, was signaled by public TCR beta signatures.

Notes on this clonotype: Antigen unknown.

Study-level findings and limits: Carriers of CMV plus the relevant HLA were identified by cumulative public TCR beta family frequency. Dominant in the ex vivo response were TCR beta clonotypes restricted by HLA-C and specific for CMV.

Losses at the gene ends were 3 bases for V and 5 bases for J; bases not matched to a gene: 10. CDR1 and CDR2 (germline): MGHRA, YSYEKL. The CDR3 covers 16 residues. TCRdb re-derived calls from the reads in MiXCR, one entry per CDR3 protein. The sample carries roughly 920,000 distinct CDR3 sequences, less than 40% recorded once. The material was cultured CD8+ T cells from PBMCs, obtained from culture after CMV antigen stimulation. The gene calls are TRBV4-1 and TRBJ2-5; TRBD2 matches 9 bases. This clonotype originated in a human donor in good health (CMV status not recorded). Some clones in this sample may be carry-over from other donors' samples. CDR3 sequence reads: CASSQLGTSRAETQYF. CDR3 DNA sequence: TGCGCCAGCAGCCAGTTGGGGACTAGCAGGGCGGAGACCCAGTACTTC.